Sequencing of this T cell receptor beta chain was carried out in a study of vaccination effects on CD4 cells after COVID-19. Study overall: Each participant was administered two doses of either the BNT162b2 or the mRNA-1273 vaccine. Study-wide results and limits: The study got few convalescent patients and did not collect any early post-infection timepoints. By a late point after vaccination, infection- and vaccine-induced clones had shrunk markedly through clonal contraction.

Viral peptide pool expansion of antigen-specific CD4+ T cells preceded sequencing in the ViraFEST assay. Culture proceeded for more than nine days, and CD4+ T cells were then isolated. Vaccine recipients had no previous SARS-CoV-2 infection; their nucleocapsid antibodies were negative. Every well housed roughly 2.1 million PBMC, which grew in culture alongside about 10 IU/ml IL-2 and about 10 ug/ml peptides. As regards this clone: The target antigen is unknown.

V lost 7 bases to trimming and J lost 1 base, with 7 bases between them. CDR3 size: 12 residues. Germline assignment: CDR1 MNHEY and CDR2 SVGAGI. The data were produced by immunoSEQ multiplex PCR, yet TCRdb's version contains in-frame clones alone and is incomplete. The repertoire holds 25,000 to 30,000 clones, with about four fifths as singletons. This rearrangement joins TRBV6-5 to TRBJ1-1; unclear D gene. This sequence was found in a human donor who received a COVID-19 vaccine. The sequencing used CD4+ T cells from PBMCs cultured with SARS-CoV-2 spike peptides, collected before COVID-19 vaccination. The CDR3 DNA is TGTGCCAGCAAGGCAGGGAACACTGAAGCTTTCTTT. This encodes CASKAGNTEAFF.